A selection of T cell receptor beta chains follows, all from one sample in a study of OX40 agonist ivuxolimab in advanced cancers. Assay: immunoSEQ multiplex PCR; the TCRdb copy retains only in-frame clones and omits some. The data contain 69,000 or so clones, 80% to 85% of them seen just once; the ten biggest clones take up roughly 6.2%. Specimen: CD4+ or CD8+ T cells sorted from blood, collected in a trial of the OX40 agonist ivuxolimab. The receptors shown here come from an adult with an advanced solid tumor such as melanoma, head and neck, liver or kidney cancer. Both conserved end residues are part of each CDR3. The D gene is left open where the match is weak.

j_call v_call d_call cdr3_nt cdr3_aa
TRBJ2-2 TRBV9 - TGTGCCAGCAGCGTCAGTTGGACCGGGGAGCTGTTTTTT CASSVSWTGELFF
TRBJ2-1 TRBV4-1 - TGCGCCAGCAGCCAAGATCGCGCAATCCGGTATGAGCAGTTCTTC CASSQDRAIRYEQFF
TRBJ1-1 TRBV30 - TGTGCCTACCGATTATGGGACTTCCAGAACACTGAAGCTTTCTTT CAYRLWDFQNTEAFF
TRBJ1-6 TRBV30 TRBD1 TGTGCCTGGAGGGGGACAGGGCTCAATTCACCCCTCCACTTT CAWRGTGLNSPLHF
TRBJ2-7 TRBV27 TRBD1 TGTGCCAGCAGTTCGACAGGGGCTTTCTTCTACGAGCAGTACTTC CASSSTGAFFYEQYF
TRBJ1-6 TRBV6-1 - TGTGCCAGCAGTGAAACGGTAACTAATTCACCCCTCCACTTT CASSETVTNSPLHF
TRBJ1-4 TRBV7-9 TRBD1 TGTGCCAGCAGCCGGGACAGGGGAAGTGAAAAACTGTTTTTT CASSRDRGSEKLFF
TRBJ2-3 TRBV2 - TGTGCCAGCAGTGAACTAGAAAGCACAGATACGCAGTATTTT CASSELESTDTQYF
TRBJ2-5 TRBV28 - TGTGCCAGCAGTCTCCGGGACTCCCAAGAGACCCAGTACTTC CASSLRDSQETQYF
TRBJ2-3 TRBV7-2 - TGTGCCAGCATCCTCCTCGGGGGCCCAGATACGCAGTATTTT CASILLGGPDTQYF